This T cell receptor beta chain was sequenced in a study of blood T cell repertoires in COVID-19. At the level of the study: The origin of the acute and convalescent COVID-19 samples was the United States, Italy and Spain. From T cells, B-cell-depleted T cells, or PBMCs came the material, which was cDNA or gDNA.

A remark on this clone: At the DNA level, this CDR3 is encoded by other sequences in the same sample as well.

Source study methods: From reference gene primer amplification, estimates of nucleated cell counts were derived. Generated by immunoSEQ multiplex PCR, the TCRdb table keeps only in-frame clones and is missing some. V and J calls and clone size follow that table, whereas D and trimming were derived from the DNA. This table has some 240,000 clones, 70% to 85% appearing once. Looked up from germline, CDR1 is SEHNR and CDR2 is FQNEAQ (reference sequence). The CDR3 is 11 residues long. Between the trimmed V and J ends, which lost 4 bases and 2 bases, there was a span of 3 bases. V and J are TRBV7-9 and TRBJ2-7, with unresolved D. The receptor was derived from a woman between 35 and 50 years old who had recovered from COVID-19. Material for sequencing was peripheral blood. CDR3 nucleotides: TGTGCCAGCAGCTCCACCTACGAGCAGTACTTC. Translating gives CASSSTYEQYF.